This T cell receptor beta chain was sequenced in a study of cytomegalovirus exposure and HLA in healthy donors. This clone was counted a single time. As yet, its antigen is unknown. The CDR3 sequence is 14 residues long. V was shortened by 4 bases and J by 11 bases, with 20 bases between the two germline ends. Germline-derived CDR1 and CDR2 are SGHTA and FQGNSA. Study conclusions and caveats: Trimming of TCR beta V- and J-genes showed a link, identified in a later analysis, to a missense DCLRE1C variant.

This PCR relied on a set of 60 Vbeta primers and 13 Jbeta primers. Only in-frame clones appear in the TCRdb table, and some are missing; sequencing was by immunoSEQ multiplex PCR. The sample has around 150,000 clones; approximately 80% are singletons. This clonotype was sampled from a man aged 40-50 years in good health and CMV-seronegative. The sequencing input was PBMCs. The rearrangement links TRBV7-2 to TRBJ1-2, with a tentative D call TRBD1 (5 bases). The CDR3 coding sequence is TGTGCCAGCAGCTCCGGGGCAGGGAGGGTGAGGTACACCTTC. Its translation: CASSSGAGRVRYTF.